This is a list of T cell receptor beta chains from one sample in a study of shared clonotypes between healthy human individuals. The table came from immunoSEQ multiplex PCR; TCRdb's copy has only in-frame clones and leaves some out. Of some 2.3 million clones in the sample, just over 90% were seen once. The sequenced sample consisted of naive CD4+ T cells from PBMCs. These receptors originate from a man between 18 and 29 years old in good health. Some clones in this sample may be carry-over from other donors' samples. The CDR3 runs from the conserved cysteine through the conserved F or W. A D gene is named only where the DNA matches it firmly. Clone size is shown for a subset of rows, as once, few, many or a class of expanded clone.

V	J	size	D	CDR3	DNA
TRBV5-1	TRBJ2-3	NA	TRBD2	CASSFSGRVTDTQYF	TGCGCCAGCAGCTTTAGCGGGAGGGTCACAGATACGCAGTATTTT
TRBV5-1	TRBJ2-3	NA	NA	CASSQSSSTDTQYF	TGCGCCAGCAGTCAGTCCTCCTCCACAGATACGCAGTATTTT
TRBV7-2	TRBJ2-7	NA	TRBD2	CASSPPGLAGGGEQYF	TGTGCCAGCAGCCCCCCGGGACTAGCGGGAGGGGGCGAGCAGTACTTC
TRBV7-5	TRBJ2-7	NA	NA	CARIESHAGTSGDEQYF	TGTGCCAGAATAGAATCCCACGCCGGGACTAGCGGTGACGAGCAGTACTTC
TRBV4-1	TRBJ1-2	NA	NA	CASSQALGSNYGYTF	TGCGCCAGCAGCCAAGCCCTAGGTTCTAACTATGGCTACACCTTC
TRBV7-2	TRBJ2-1	NA	TRBD1	CASSRLSGTGSNEQFF	TGTGCCAGCAGCCGCCTTTCGGGGACAGGGAGCAATGAGCAGTTCTTC
TRBV28	TRBJ1-1	NA	NA	CASSSTPRKAFF	TGTGCCAGCAGTTCCACCCCGAGAAAAGCTTTCTTT
TRBV7-9	TRBJ1-2	NA	NA	CASSLGGTEANYGYTF	TGTGCCAGCAGCCTTGGGGGTACAGAAGCTAACTATGGCTACACCTTC
TRBV2	TRBJ1-4	NA	NA	CASRDEGSEKLFF	TGTGCCAGCAGGGATGAGGGATCTGAAAAACTGTTTTTT
TRBV5-1	TRBJ2-1	few	TRBD2	CASSLGLADYNEQFF	TGCGCCAGCAGCCTGGGACTAGCGGACTACAATGAGCAGTTCTTC
TRBV20-1	TRBJ1-5	few	NA	CSAQGYQPQHF	TGCAGTGCTCAGGGATATCAGCCCCAGCATTTT
TRBV15	TRBJ1-2	NA	TRBD1	CATSRDLDRGPYGYTF	TGTGCCACCAGCAGAGATTTAGACAGGGGTCCCTATGGCTACACCTTC
TRBV5-8	TRBJ2-7	NA	TRBD2	CAGRLAGSYEQYF	TGTGCCGGGAGACTAGCGGGCTCCTACGAGCAGTACTTC
TRBV15	TRBJ2-3	NA	NA	CATSGHQGWGTDTQYF	TGTGCCACCAGCGGACATCAGGGTTGGGGCACAGATACGCAGTATTTT
TRBV5-5	TRBJ1-2	NA	TRBD1	CATSIMGQGPLKPGYTF	TGTGCCACCTCGATTATGGGACAGGGTCCTCTTAAGCCGGGCTACACCTTC
TRBV5-1	TRBJ2-3	once	TRBD2	CASSEGLAASTDTQYF	TGCGCCAGCAGCGAGGGACTAGCGGCTAGCACAGATACGCAGTATTTT
TRBV5-1	TRBJ1-4	NA	NA	CASSLGSQSNEKLFF	TGCGCCAGCAGCTTGGGTTCCCAGTCTAATGAAAAACTGTTTTTT
TRBV28	TRBJ2-4	NA	TRBD1	CASSNQGVSIQYF	TGTGCCAGCAGCAACCAGGGGGTTAGCATTCAGTACTTC
TRBV11-3	TRBJ1-2	NA	NA	CASSLEFGASLNYGYTF	TGTGCCAGCAGCTTAGAATTTGGAGCGAGTCTCAACTATGGCTACACCTTC
TRBV18	TRBJ2-1	NA	NA	CASSPLDSNSYNEQFF	TGTGCCAGCTCACCACTAGATTCCAACTCCTACAATGAGCAGTTCTTC
TRBV29-1	TRBJ2-3	NA	NA	CSVGGRLSTDTQYF	TGCAGCGTTGGGGGGAGGTTAAGCACAGATACGCAGTATTTT
TRBV19	TRBJ2-2	NA	NA	CASSLAARGELFF	TGTGCCAGTAGTTTAGCGGCTAGGGGGGAGCTGTTTTTT
TRBV7-9	TRBJ2-1	NA	NA	CASSLRGSGIYNEQFF	TGTGCCAGCAGCTTAAGAGGTAGCGGAATCTACAATGAGCAGTTCTTC
TRBV2	TRBJ1-2	NA	TRBD1	CASALGTGGFYGYTF	TGTGCCAGCGCCTTAGGGACAGGGGGCTTCTATGGCTACACCTTC
TRBV28	TRBJ1-1	NA	NA	CASSAGPRTRAFF	TGTGCCAGCAGTGCGGGTCCCCGAACGCGGGCTTTCTTT
TRBV30	TRBJ1-1	NA	NA	CAWSKGQNTEAFF	TGTGCCTGGAGTAAAGGACAGAACACTGAAGCTTTCTTT
TRBV15	TRBJ2-7	NA	NA	CATSREQAFSYEQYF	TGTGCCACCAGCAGAGAACAGGCTTTCTCCTACGAGCAGTACTTC
TRBV10-3	TRBJ1-1	NA	NA	CAISEVRDTEAFF	TGTGCCATCAGTGAGGTTAGGGACACTGAAGCTTTCTTT
TRBV28	TRBJ2-1	NA	NA	CASRPPGIPTSEQFF	TGTGCCAGCAGACCCCCCGGGATCCCGACTAGTGAGCAGTTCTTC
TRBV15	TRBJ2-5	NA	NA	CATSRDIGGQTQYF	TGTGCCACCAGCAGAGACATCGGGGGGCAGACCCAGTACTTC
TRBV2	TRBJ2-6	NA	NA	CKDRQGRTGANVLTF	TGCAAAGATCGGCAGGGGCGAACTGGGGCCAACGTCCTGACTTTC
TRBV4-2	TRBJ1-3	once	NA	CASSQDRGNTIYF	TGTGCCAGCAGCCAAGATCGGGGAAACACCATATATTTT
TRBV29-1	TRBJ2-1	NA	NA	CSVAMILFNEQFF	TGCAGCGTTGCGATGATCCTATTCAATGAGCAGTTCTTC
TRBV5-1	TRBJ2-3	NA	NA	CASSPGAGFSTDTQYF	TGCGCCAGCAGCCCCGGAGCCGGGTTTAGCACAGATACGCAGTATTTT
TRBV4-1	TRBJ2-7	once	TRBD1	CASSQEDRLAPTYEQYF	TGCGCCAGCAGCCAAGAGGACAGGCTAGCTCCAACCTACGAGCAGTACTTC
TRBV28	TRBJ2-3	NA	NA	CASSFAGLTTDTQYF	TGTGCCAGCAGTTTCGCTGGACTCACTACAGATACGCAGTATTTT